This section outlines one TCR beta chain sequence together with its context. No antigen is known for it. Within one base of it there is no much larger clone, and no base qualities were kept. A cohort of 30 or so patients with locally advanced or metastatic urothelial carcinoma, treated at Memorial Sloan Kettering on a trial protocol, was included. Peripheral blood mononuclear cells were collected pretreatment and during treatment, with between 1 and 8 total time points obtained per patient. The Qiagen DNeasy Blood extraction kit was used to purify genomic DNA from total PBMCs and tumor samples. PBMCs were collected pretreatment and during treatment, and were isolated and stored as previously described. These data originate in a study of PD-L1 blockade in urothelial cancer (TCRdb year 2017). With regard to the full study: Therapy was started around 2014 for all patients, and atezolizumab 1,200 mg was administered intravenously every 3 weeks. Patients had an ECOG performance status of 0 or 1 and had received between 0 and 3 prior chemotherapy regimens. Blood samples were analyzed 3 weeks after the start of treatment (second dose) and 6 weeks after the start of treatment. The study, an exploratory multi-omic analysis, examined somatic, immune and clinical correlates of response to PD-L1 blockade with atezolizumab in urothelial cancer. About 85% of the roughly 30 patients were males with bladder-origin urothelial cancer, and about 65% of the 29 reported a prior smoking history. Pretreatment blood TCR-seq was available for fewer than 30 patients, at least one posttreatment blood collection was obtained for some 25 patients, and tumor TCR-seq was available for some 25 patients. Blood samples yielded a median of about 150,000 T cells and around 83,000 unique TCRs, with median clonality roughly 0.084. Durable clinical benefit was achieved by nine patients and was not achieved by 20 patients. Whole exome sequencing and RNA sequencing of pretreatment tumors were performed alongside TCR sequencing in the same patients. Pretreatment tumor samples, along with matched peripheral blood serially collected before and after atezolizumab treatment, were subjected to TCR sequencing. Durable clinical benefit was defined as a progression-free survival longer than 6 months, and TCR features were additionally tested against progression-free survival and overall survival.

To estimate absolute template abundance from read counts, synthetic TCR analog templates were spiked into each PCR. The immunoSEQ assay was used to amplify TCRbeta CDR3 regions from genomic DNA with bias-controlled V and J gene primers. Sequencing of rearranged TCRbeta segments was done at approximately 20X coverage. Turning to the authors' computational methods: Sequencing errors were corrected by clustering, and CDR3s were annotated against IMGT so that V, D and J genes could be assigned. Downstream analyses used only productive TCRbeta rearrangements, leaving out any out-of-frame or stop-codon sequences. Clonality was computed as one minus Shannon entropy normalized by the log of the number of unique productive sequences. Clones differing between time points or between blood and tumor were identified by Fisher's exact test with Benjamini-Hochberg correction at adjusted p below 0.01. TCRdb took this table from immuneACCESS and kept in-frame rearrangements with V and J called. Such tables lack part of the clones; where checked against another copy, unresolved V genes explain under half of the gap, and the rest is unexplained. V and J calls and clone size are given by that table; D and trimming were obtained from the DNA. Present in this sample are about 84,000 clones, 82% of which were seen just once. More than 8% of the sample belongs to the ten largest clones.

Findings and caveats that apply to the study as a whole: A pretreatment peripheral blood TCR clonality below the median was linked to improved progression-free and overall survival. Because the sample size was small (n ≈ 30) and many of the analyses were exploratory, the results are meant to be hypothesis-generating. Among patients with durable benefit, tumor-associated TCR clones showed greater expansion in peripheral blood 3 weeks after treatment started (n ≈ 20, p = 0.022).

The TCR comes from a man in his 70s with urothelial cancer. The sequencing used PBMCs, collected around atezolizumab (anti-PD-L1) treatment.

This receptor carries the CDR3 CASSIVDSEDNEQFF. The DNA sequence follows: TGTGCCAGTAGTATAGTTGATAGCGAAGACAATGAGCAGTTCTTC. The V and J segments used are TRBV19 and TRBJ2-1, and TRBD2 may be the D gene, going by 5 matching bases. V loses 1 base, J loses 5 bases, and the germline ends lie 12 bases apart. The CDR3 goes from the cysteine to the phenylalanine over 15 residues. The entry retains the CDR3 DNA only, 45 bases that are in frame from base 1. CDR1 is given as LNHDA and CDR2 as SQIVND, both from the germline V gene (reference sequence).